Each of the 16 T cell receptor beta chains below was sequenced from the same sample in a study of cytomegalovirus exposure and HLA in healthy donors. PCR amplification relied on 60 Vbeta primers (plus 13 Jbeta primers). Only in-frame clones appear in the TCRdb table, and some are missing; sequencing was by immunoSEQ multiplex PCR. The sample yields roughly 50,000 clones, roughly 85% seen once. The sample taken for sequencing was PBMCs. The receptors here all came from a woman between 18 and 29 years old in good health and CMV-seronegative.

The chain employs TRBV15 and TRBJ2-5, with D possibly TRBD1 on 6 matching bases. The DNA end favors TRBJ2-7, so the J call may be wrong. The length of the CDR3 is 14 residues. CDR1 and CDR2 from the germline V gene are LNHNV and YYDKDF (reference sequence). CDR3 protein: CATSRDRGRYEQYF. CDR3 DNA: TGTGCCACCAGCAGAGACAGGGGACGCTACGAGCAGTACTTC.

In DNA, the CDR3 is TGTGCCAGCAGCCCGGGACCCATAAACGGGGGAGCTTTCTTT. Protein: CASSPGPINGGAFF. This chain uses TRBV7-9 with TRBJ1-1; TRBD1 might be the D (5 bases). Trimming removed 5 bases at V and 10 bases at J, with 20 bases between. Germline CDR1 SEHNR, CDR2 FQNEAQ (reference sequence). The CDR3 contains 14 residues.

This clone was seen only once. This rearrangement joins TRBV9 to TRBJ1-2, with 11 bases matching TRBD1. V lost 5 bases to trimming and J lost 5 bases; unmatched junction nucleotides: 8. The CDR3 consists of 15 residues. In germline, CDR1 is SGDLS, CDR2 YYNGEE. The CDR3, as DNA: TGTGCCAGCAGTGACGGGACAGGGGGTGTGTATGGCTACACCTTC. Its protein is CASSDGTGGVYGYTF.

As to this clone: Other DNA sequences in this sample translate to the same CDR3. This chain uses TRBV6-5 with TRBJ2-1; 7 bases fit TRBD2. The J segment lost 4 bases and the V segment lost 6 bases, leaving 6 bases of the junction unmatched. The germline V gene encodes CDR1 MNHEY and CDR2 SVGAGI. The CDR3 consists of 14 residues. CDR3 loop: CASSLAAPYNEQFF. Written as DNA, the CDR3 is TGTGCCAGCAGCCTAGCGGCCCCGTACAATGAGCAGTTCTTC.

This rearrangement joins TRBV27 to TRBJ2-7, with TRBD1 as a possible D gene (5 bases). Germline lookup yields CDR1 MNHEY and CDR2 SMNVEV (reference sequence). Trimming removed 7 bases at V and 2 bases at J, with 15 bases between. The CDR3 runs to 14 residues. The CDR3 here is CASTWAGAPYEQYF. In nucleotides, the CDR3 is TGTGCCAGCACCTGGGCTGGGGCCCCCTACGAGCAGTACTTC.

The chain combines TRBV14 with TRBJ2-7; D is possibly TRBD1 (5 bases). The germline V gene has CDR1 SGHDN and CDR2 FVKESK. V was clipped by 3 bases and J by 4 bases, with 16 bases between them. The CDR3 loop spans 15 amino acids. CDR3 coding DNA: TGTGCCAGCAGCCAGTGGGGCAGTGAGACTTACGAGCAGTACTTC. It codes for CASSQWGSETYEQYF.

This chain connects TRBV18 to TRBJ1-2; 7 bases are a match to TRBD1. J lost 2 bases, V lost 3 bases, and 3 bases had no gene match. Germline V gives CDR1 KGHSH, CDR2 LQKENI. The CDR3 has 14 amino acids. The CDR3 DNA is TGTGCCAGCTCACCGAGGACAGGAAACTATGGCTACACCTTC. It encodes CASSPRTGNYGYTF. Drawing the rest from reference TRBV18 and TRBJ1-2, the complete variable domain is NAGVMQNPRHLVRRRGQEARLRCSPMKGHSHVYWYRQLPEEGLKFMVYLQKENIIDESGMPKERFSAEFPKEGPSILRIQQVVRGDSAAYFCASSPRTGNYGYTFGSGTRLTVV.

The V and J genes are TRBV6-1 and TRBJ2-5; TRBD1 agrees at 8 bases. V shed 1 base, J shed 1 base, and the junction held 17 bases outside the gene matches. The germline CDR1 and CDR2 sequences are MNHNS and SASEGT. There are 20 residues in the CDR3. CDR3: CASSEVLIPVRGLGQETQYF. CDR3 bases: TGTGCCAGCAGTGAAGTTCTTATCCCCGTCAGGGGGCTGGGCCAAGAGACCCAGTACTTC.

The chain links TRBV27 to TRBJ2-1; D gene uncertain. There are 14 residues in the CDR3. The V gene lost 2 bases and the J gene lost 2 bases, with 7 bases spanning the gap. The V gene's germline CDR1 is MNHEY and CDR2 SMNVEV (reference sequence). The CDR3 sequence: CASSLIEPYNEQFF. Here the CDR3 DNA reads TGTGCCAGCAGTTTAATAGAACCCTACAATGAGCAGTTCTTC.

Of note for this clone: One end of the junction varies from germline; a read error may be responsible. This CDR3 is CASGDSGTLYNEQFF. The CDR3 DNA reads as TGCGCCAGCGGTGATAGCGGGACCCTTTACAATGAGCAGTTCTTC. The chain joins TRBV10-1 to TRBJ2-1; 8 positions agree with TRBD2. Germline CDR1 and CDR2: WNHNN and SYGVQD (reference sequence). CDR3 length: 15 amino acids.

The rearrangement uses TRBV7-3 and TRBJ2-7, with D possibly TRBD2 on 6 matching bases. The CDR3 sequence is 15 residues long. CDR1 and CDR2 (germline): SGHTA, FQGTGA. Trimming shortened V by 5 bases and J by 5 bases, and 19 bases separated the two germline ends. CDR3 residues: CASSPTSRRADEQYF. In DNA form, the CDR3 reads TGTGCCAGCAGCCCTACTAGCAGGAGGGCGGACGAGCAGTACTTC.

V and J are TRBV4-2 and TRBJ1-1; TRBD1 might be the D (6 bases). V lost 3 bases to trimming and J lost 1 base, with 6 bases between them. Germline lookup yields CDR1 LGHNA and CDR2 YNFKEQ. The length of the CDR3 is 13 residues. CDR3 sequence reads: CASSQGQNTEAFF. CDR3 nucleotide sequence: TGTGCCAGCAGCCAGGGACAGAACACTGAAGCTTTCTTT.

The CDR3 region is CAWTQGTGNTIYF. In DNA form, the CDR3 reads TGTGCCTGGACACAGGGTACTGGAAACACCATATATTTT. The rearrangement joins TRBV30 to TRBJ1-3; D is perhaps TRBD1 (6 bases). The germline V gene encodes CDR1 GTSNPN and CDR2 SVGIG (reference sequence). Deletions cut 4 bases from V and 2 bases from J, with 9 bases between. This CDR3 has 13 amino acids.

The genes are TRBV9 and TRBJ2-3; 10 bases are shared with TRBD2. J was trimmed by 3 bases and V by 4 bases; bases with no gene match: 17. This CDR3 has 19 amino acids. CDR1 is SGDLS and CDR2 is YYNGEE in the germline V gene. DNA for the CDR3: TGTGCCAGCAGCAAGTCCCCAGGAGCTAGCGGGAGAGGAACAGATACGCAGTATTTT. Protein sequence: CASSKSPGASGRGTDTQYF.

This chain uses TRBV6-5 with TRBJ2-7, with D perhaps matching TRBD1 (6 bases). Deletions cut 6 bases from V and 5 bases from J, with 17 bases between. The CDR3 extends over 14 amino acids. The germline V gene encodes CDR1 MNHEY and CDR2 SVGAGI. This CDR3 reads CASRASGEINEQYF. The CDR3 DNA reads as TGTGCCAGCAGAGCATCAGGGGAAATCAACGAGCAGTACTTC.

Points on this clone: At one end the junction does not follow the germline gene, possibly because of a read error. J is TRBJ1-1 and V is TRBV7-9; 8 bases align to TRBD1. CDR3 size: 12 residues. Germline loops: CDR1 SEHNR, CDR2 FQNEAQ (reference sequence). This CDR3 reads CSSVTGVTEAFF. DNA for the CDR3: TGTTCCAGCGTGACAGGGGTAACTGAAGCTTTCTTT.